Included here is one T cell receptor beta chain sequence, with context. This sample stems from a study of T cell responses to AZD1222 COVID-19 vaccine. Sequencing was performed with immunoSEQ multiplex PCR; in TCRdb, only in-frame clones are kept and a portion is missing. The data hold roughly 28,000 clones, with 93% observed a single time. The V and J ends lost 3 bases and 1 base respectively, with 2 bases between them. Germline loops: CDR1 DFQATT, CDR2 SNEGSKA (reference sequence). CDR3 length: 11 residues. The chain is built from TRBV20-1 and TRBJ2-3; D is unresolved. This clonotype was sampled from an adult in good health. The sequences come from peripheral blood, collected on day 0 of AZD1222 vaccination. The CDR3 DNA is TGCAGTGCTAGGGGCACAGATACGCAGTATTTT. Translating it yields CSARGTDTQYF.